The following is a T cell receptor (beta chain) sequence with its context. Antigen unknown. Healthy Caucasians provided all donations. The data were taken from a study of identical twins. Study-wide findings and caveats: Twins' excess sharing was less marked for out-of-frame beta sequences. Out-of-frame alpha sequences shared between twins exhibited an excess of low generation probability.

A universal primer site arose from template switching, and cDNA bore unique molecular identifiers. TCRdb itself ran the 5' RACE reads through MiXCR, one entry per CDR3 protein. The table has 510,000 or so distinct CDR3 sequences, 12% to 15% seen once. J lost 5 bases, V lost 10 bases, and 8 bases had no gene match. The CDR3 has 13 residues. CDR1 is SGHNT and CDR2 is YYREEE in the germline V gene (reference sequence). These data were likewise used in another study, on yellow fever vaccine responses in identical twins.

Sequencing was performed on CD4+ T cells sorted from blood. J is TRBJ2-5 and V is TRBV5-4, with 10 nucleotides matching TRBD1. The sequence came from a woman in her late teens or twenties in good health. The CDR3 DNA sequence: TGTGCCGTCGAGGACAGGGGGTTTGAGACCCAGTACTTC. Its protein is CAVEDRGFETQYF.